This T cell receptor beta chain was sequenced during a study of cytomegalovirus exposure and HLA in healthy donors. Some clones are missing from TCRdb's copy, which holds only in-frame ones; the method was immunoSEQ multiplex PCR. The data show around 200,000 clones, about 80% seen once. This CDR3 spans 14 amino acids. V lost 5 bases and J lost 3, with 13 bases in between. Germline CDR1 reads MNHNS; CDR2 reads SASEGT. The genes are TRBV6-1 and TRBJ1-2, with D perhaps matching TRBD1 (5 bases). The clonotype was recovered from a woman aged 18-30 years in good health and CMV-seropositive. What was sequenced was PBMCs. The CDR3 DNA reads as TGTGCCAGCAGTATGGACAAAGGGGACTATGGCTACACCTTC. This gives the protein CASSMDKGDYGYTF.